Listed here is a single T cell receptor (beta chain). The source of the sample is a study of T cell responses to AZD1222 COVID-19 vaccine. Measured with immunoSEQ multiplex PCR; TCRdb has only the in-frame clones, and not every one. The sample yields tens of thousands of clones, about 92% seen once. The CDR3 sequence is 16 residues long. With V trimmed by 11 bases and J by 1 base, 13 bases remained unmatched. The germline gives CDR1 SGHTA, CDR2 FQGTGA. This specimen was peripheral blood, taken on day 0 of AZD1222 vaccination. The J gene is TRBJ1-5, the V gene TRBV7-3, with 8 bases identical to TRBD1. The sequence was collected from an adult in good health. The CDR3 coding sequence is TGTGCCCGAGCTCTGACAGGGGCATGGAGCAATCAGCCCCAGCATTTT. Residues: CARALTGAWSNQPQHF.